The 29 T cell receptor beta chains below were found in one sample sequenced in a study of prognosis after radiotherapy for stage I lung cancer. Genomic DNA was the source, and TCR beta CDR3 was amplified from it by two-round multiplex PCR. With primers specific to each TRBV and TRBJ gene, the first-round PCR was performed. TCRdb re-called the multiplex PCR reads through MiXCR, storing one row per CDR3 protein. The sample has over 10,000 distinct CDR3 sequences, roughly 50% seen once. The sample here was PBMCs, taken before or after stereotactic body radiation therapy (not recorded which). The receptor set was obtained from a donor aged 50 or older with non-small cell lung cancer.

For this clonotype: At one end the junction does not follow the germline gene, possibly because of a read error. The chain links TRBV29-1 to TRBJ2-2, with TRBD2 as a possible D gene (5 bases). Germline V gene lookup returns CDR1 SQVTM and CDR2 ANQGSEA. The CDR3 is 12 amino acids. Here the CDR3 reads CSVGLFTGELLF. In DNA form, the CDR3 reads TGCAGCGTTGGGTTGTTCACCGGGGAACTGCTTTTT.

This clonotype was counted between two and nine times. The chain links TRBV20-1 to TRBJ2-1, with 10 nucleotides matching TRBD2. The CDR3 consists of 15 residues. Germline V gives CDR1 DFQATT, CDR2 SNEGSKA (reference sequence). V shed 3 bases and J 5 bases; nucleotides not matched to a gene: 7. The CDR3 protein is CSARAGTSANNEQFF. Written as DNA, the CDR3 is TGCAGTGCTAGGGCCGGGACTAGCGCCAACAATGAGCAGTTCTTC.

This clonotype has at least ten counts. CDR3 in amino acids: CASSRLMGNTDTQYF. CDR3 coding DNA: TGTGCCAGCAGCCGCCTCATGGGGAACACAGATACGCAGTATTTT. The V and J genes are TRBV27 and TRBJ2-3; D unresolved. V was clipped by 6 bases and J by 2 bases, with 15 bases between them. This CDR3 is 15 amino acids long. Germline assignment: CDR1 MNHEY and CDR2 SMNVEV (reference sequence).

This clonotype has a single count. This chain links TRBV28 with TRBJ2-3, with 10 bases aligning to TRBD1. V gave up 3 bases and J gave up 7 bases; unmatched junction bases: 7. From germline, CDR1 is MDHEN and CDR2 SYDVKM. CDR3 length: 15 amino acids. The DNA of the CDR3 is TGTGCCAGCAGTTTCCCGACAGGGGGCTCTTATACGCAGTATTTT. Protein: CASSFPTGGSYTQYF.

This clonotype is deemed medium-sized (0.01 to 0.1%). The CDR3 spells CASSLVVRGYEQYF. In DNA, the CDR3 is TGTGCCAGCAGTTTAGTGGTAAGGGGGTACGAGCAGTACTTC. The chain couples TRBV28 to TRBJ2-7, with a weak D call TRBD1 (6 bases). V was cut by 2 bases and J by 4 bases, with 12 bases left in between. Germline values: CDR1 MDHEN, CDR2 SYDVKM. CDR3 length equals 14 residues.

This clonotype was seen only once. This chain uses TRBV7-2 with TRBJ2-5; 9 nucleotides match TRBD1. V lost 5 bases and J lost 7; bases outside the gene matches: 14. Germline lookup yields CDR1 SGHTA and CDR2 FQGNSA. The CDR3 has 16 residues. The CDR3 here is CASSHPRGQGEGTQYF. The CDR3 nucleotides are TGTGCCAGCAGCCACCCCCGGGGACAGGGAGAAGGGACCCAGTACTTC.

The rearrangement links TRBV3-1 to TRBJ2-7; 9 bases are shared with TRBD1. V shed 10 bases and J 3 bases; nucleotides not matched to a gene: 16. This CDR3 region has 16 residues. Per germline, CDR1 LGHDT and CDR2 YNNKEL (reference sequence). This CDR3 reads CAISQVPGQGFYEQYF. In nucleotides, the CDR3 is TGTGCCATTAGCCAGGTTCCGGGACAGGGTTTCTACGAGCAGTACTTC.

The CDR3 region is CASSARQGGYSPLHF. The CDR3 region has the DNA TGTGCCAGCAGCGCGCGACAGGGAGGGTATTCACCCCTCCACTTT. The chain couples TRBV14 to TRBJ1-6; 7 bases match TRBD1. CDR3 length: 15 residues. V trimming: 5 bases; J trimming: 8 bases; junction bases outside the gene matches: 9. CDR1 SGHDN and CDR2 FVKESK come from the germline V gene. The whole variable domain, filled in from reference TRBV14 and TRBJ1-6, reads EAGVTQFPSHSVIEKGQTVTLRCDPISGHDNLYWYRRVMGKEIKFLLHFVKESKQDESGMPNNRFLAERTGGTYSTLKVQPAELEDSGVYFCASSARQGGYSPLHFGNGTRLTVT.

This clonotype was observed a handful of times. Being one base from a much bigger clone, this may be a read error. This chain joins TRBV5-6 and TRBJ2-2, with 12 bases aligning to TRBD2. The V gene's germline CDR1 is SGHDT and CDR2 YYEEEE. CDR3 length: 16 residues. The ends lost 3 bases at V and 5 bases at J; junction bases unmatched: 5. The CDR3 DNA reads TGTGCCAGCAGCTCCCTAGCGGGAGGGTGGACCGGGGAGCTGTTTTTT. Protein sequence: CASSSLAGGWTGELFF. The full variable domain, in which reference TRBV5-6 and TRBJ2-2 provide the parts outside the CDR3, is DAGVTQSPTHLIKTRGQQVTLRCSPKSGHDTVSWYQQALGQGPQFIFQYYEEEERQRGNFPDRFSGHQFPNYSSELNVNALLLGDSALYLCASSSLAGGWTGELFFGEGSRLTVL.

In this sample, this clonotype is medium-sized. The V and J genes are TRBV12-3 or TRBV12-4 and TRBJ1-3; D unresolved. V was shortened by 3 bases and J by 0 bases, with 3 bases between the two germline ends. This CDR3 is built from 13 residues. This CDR3 is CASSLNSGNTIYF. The CDR3 DNA follows: TGTGCCAGCAGTTTGAACTCTGGAAACACCATATATTTT.

Note on this clonotype: Since a far larger clone is one base different, this is likely a read error. The chain combines TRBV7-2 with TRBJ2-1, with 9 bases matching TRBD2. Trimming cost V 1 base and J 8 bases; bases outside gene matches: 6. The CDR3 is made up of 15 amino acids. The V gene's germline CDR1 is SGHTA and CDR2 FQGNSA. CDR3 region: CASSLVRGGFDEQFF. CDR3 DNA: TGTGCCAGCAGCTTAGTGCGGGGGGGCTTCGATGAGCAGTTCTTC. Full variable domain (remainder filled in from reference TRBV7-2 and TRBJ2-1): GAGVSQSPSNKVTEKGKDVELRCDPISGHTALYWYRQSLGQGLEFLIYFQGNSAPDKSGLPSDRFSAERTGGSVSTLTIQRTQQEDSAVYLCASSLVRGGFDEQFFGPGTRLTVL.

In the case of this clonotype: This likely reflects a read error, since a far larger clone is one base away. The chain combines TRBV6-2 or TRBV6-3 with TRBJ1-5; weak D call: TRBD1 (5 bases). V was cut by 5 bases and J by 0 bases, with 14 bases left in between. CDR1 and CDR2 from the germline V gene are MNHEY and SVGEGT. The CDR3 runs 16 residues. The CDR3 DNA sequence: TGTGCCAGCAGTCAAGCGACAGCGATTAGCAATCAGCCCCAGCATTTT. Its translation is CASSQATAISNQPQHF.

This sequence joins TRBV2 and TRBJ2-3, with TRBD1 as a possible D gene (6 bases). Germline V CDR1 and CDR2: SNHLY, FYNNEI. With 6 bases removed from V and 7 bases from J, the gap between germline ends came to 14 bases. This CDR3 comprises 13 residues. As DNA, the CDR3 is TGTGCCAGCAGGCCCAGGGGAGTACATACGCAGTATTTT. Translated: CASRPRGVHTQYF.

The genes are TRBV19 and TRBJ2-1; 7 bases align to TRBD2. The trim removed 3 bases at V and 7 bases at J, leaving 15 bases unmatched. The CDR3 has 17 residues. In germline, CDR1 is LNHDA, CDR2 SQIVND (reference sequence). This chain's CDR3 is CASSILSSGLGGNEQFF. The CDR3 region has the DNA TGTGCCAGTAGTATTTTATCTAGCGGCTTGGGGGGTAATGAGCAGTTCTTC. Supplemented by reference TRBV19 and TRBJ2-1, the full variable domain reads DGGITQSPKYLFRKEGQNVTLSCEQNLNHDAMYWYRQDPGQGLRLIYYSQIVNDFQKGDIAEGYSVSREKKESFPLTVTSAQKNPTAFYLCASSILSSGLGGNEQFFGPGTRLTVL.

This clonotype was counted ten times or more. V and J are TRBV11-2 and TRBJ1-1, with TRBD1 matching over 8 bases. V shed 2 bases, J shed 1 base, and the junction held 6 bases outside the gene matches. There are 16 residues in the CDR3. Germline V gene lookup returns CDR1 SGHAT and CDR2 FQNNGV. CDR3 coding DNA: TGTGCCAGCAGCTTAACCCCGGGACAGGCGAACACTGAAGCTTTCTTT. This encodes CASSLTPGQANTEAFF.

By sample fraction, this clonotype is medium-sized (0.01 to 0.1%). CDR3 DNA sequence: TGTGCCAGCAGTTTGCAGGGTCGGACTGAAGCTTTCTTT. Translation gives CASSLQGRTEAFF. The J gene is TRBJ1-1, the V gene TRBV12-3 or TRBV12-4; D perhaps matches TRBD1 (5 bases). V was shortened by 3 bases and J by 5 bases, with 10 bases between the two germline ends. This CDR3 has 13 amino acids.

Details on this clonotype: One base separates it from a far larger clone, so it is likely a read error. The rearrangement uses TRBV7-9 and TRBJ2-7; perhaps TRBD1 as D (6 bases). Matching the DNA end better, TRBJ2-5 makes the J call doubtful. CDR1 is SEHNR, CDR2 FQNEAQ, per germline (reference sequence). This CDR3 comprises 14 residues. The DNA for the CDR3 is TGTGCCAGCAGCTTACAGGGGTGTCAAGAGACCCAGTACTTC. Protein: CASSLQGCQETQYF.

This CDR3 is CASFRGTSVNEQFF. The DNA for the CDR3 is TGTGCCAGCTTTCGGGGGACTAGCGTCAATGAGCAGTTCTTC. V and J are TRBV7-8 and TRBJ2-1; 10 bases align to TRBD2. Trimming cost V 8 bases and J 6 bases; bases outside gene matches: 7. The germline CDR1 and CDR2 sequences are SGHVS and FQNEAQ. The CDR3 consists of 14 residues.

This clonotype is labeled as medium-sized. This sequence joins TRBV20-1 and TRBJ2-7; 13 positions match TRBD2. V was clipped by 4 bases and J by 6 bases; unmatched bases: 6. The CDR3 has 14 amino acids. Germline V gene sequence: CDR1 DFQATT, CDR2 SNEGSKA (reference sequence). The CDR3 loop reads CSANPGLAGIEQYF. The DNA of the CDR3 is TGCAGTGCTAACCCGGGACTAGCGGGAATCGAGCAGTACTTC.

This clonotype is termed medium-sized (0.01 to 0.1%). This chain links TRBV6-2 or TRBV6-3 with TRBJ1-2; D ambiguous. The length of the CDR3 is 13 residues. Germline-derived CDR1 and CDR2 are MNHEY and SVGEGT. V was pared by 6 bases and J by 8 bases, with 16 bases between. This CDR3 reads CASSNSVINGYTF. The CDR3 coding sequence is TGTGCCAGCAGCAATTCCGTCATAAACGGCTACACCTTC.

J is TRBJ2-4 and V is TRBV6-2 or TRBV6-3; no definite D call. Trimming removed 5 bases from V and 9 bases from J, with 20 bases in between. The germline V gene has CDR1 MNHEY and CDR2 SVGEGT. CDR3 length: 15 amino acids. DNA for the CDR3: TGTGCCAGCAGTGTTTTACAGTCCGGTCAAGGCATTCAGTACTTC. Translation: CASSVLQSGQGIQYF.

This clonotype was detected many times. A much more abundant neighbour one base away suggests this may be a read error. This sequence joins TRBV7-9 and TRBJ2-7; 8 bases agree with TRBD2. The CDR3 has 16 amino acids. The germline V gene encodes CDR1 SEHNR and CDR2 FQNEAQ (reference sequence). This CDR3 is CASSSLGAGDSYKQYF. The DNA of the CDR3 is TGTGCCAGCAGCTCCTTGGGAGCGGGGGACTCCTACAAGCAGTACTTC.

This rearrangement joins TRBV20-1 to TRBJ2-7; 7 nucleotides align to TRBD2. V lost 5 bases to trimming and J lost 6 bases; unmatched junction nucleotides: 7. The CDR3 runs to 12 residues. In germline, CDR1 is DFQATT, CDR2 SNEGSKA (reference sequence). The CDR3 nucleotides read TGCAGTGCTTATTGGGGGGGTGCCGAGCAGTACTTC. Amino acid sequence: CSAYWGGAEQYF.

By share of the sample, this clonotype is medium-sized (0.01 to 0.1%). The gene calls are TRBV12-3 or TRBV12-4 and TRBJ2-7, with TRBD2 identical over 11 bases. CDR3 length: 14 residues. V shed 5 bases, J shed 6 bases, and the junction held 6 bases outside the gene matches. The CDR3 spells CASSELAGVGEQYF. In DNA, the CDR3 is TGTGCCAGCAGTGAACTAGCGGGAGTGGGCGAGCAGTACTTC.

Worth noting for this clonotype: This sequence is one base from a far larger clone and is likely a read error. The J gene is TRBJ1-5, the V gene TRBV6-4; TRBD1 matches at 8 bases. CDR1 and CDR2 from the germline V gene are MRHNA and SNTAGT. The CDR3 totals 20 residues. In nucleotides, the CDR3 is TGTGCCAGCAGTGAACGTGCAGGGGGCAGGAGGTCGTATAGCAATCATCCCCAGCATTTT. Encoded protein: CASSERAGGRRSYSNHPQHF.

On this clonotype itself: A read error likely explains this, since a far larger clone differs by one base. The J gene is TRBJ2-3, the V gene TRBV9, with TRBD2 as a possible D gene (7 bases). Germline V gives CDR1 SGDLS, CDR2 YYNGEE. The CDR3 loop spans 14 amino acids. V was shortened by 0 bases and J by 8 bases, with 13 bases between the two germline ends. CDR3 loop: CASSVGTRGGTQYF. The CDR3 DNA reads TGTGCCAGCAGCGTAGGGACTAGGGGGGGTACGCAGTATTTT.

By share, this clonotype counts as medium-sized (0.01 to 0.1%). The chain couples TRBV20-1 to TRBJ2-3; D is uncertain. Germline V gene sequence: CDR1 DFQATT, CDR2 SNEGSKA (reference sequence). Trimming pared 4 bases from V and 1 base from J, leaving 9 bases between. This CDR3 contains 13 residues. The CDR3 spells CSAKGSRTDTQYF. Written as DNA, the CDR3 is TGCAGTGCTAAAGGCTCTCGCACAGATACGCAGTATTTT.

This clonotype came up many times. The V gene is TRBV7-9, the J gene TRBJ2-2; TRBD1 matches 9 bases. J was trimmed by 3 bases and V by 6 bases; bases with no gene match: 5. Germline assignment: CDR1 SEHNR and CDR2 FQNEAQ (reference sequence). The CDR3 is 15 residues long. Here the CDR3 reads CASRSTGGYTGELFF. CDR3 sequence (DNA): TGTGCCAGCAGAAGTACAGGGGGCTACACCGGGGAGCTGTTTTTT.

This clonotype was counted many times. The rearrangement uses TRBV19 and TRBJ2-1, with a tentative D call TRBD2 (6 bases). Per the germline V gene, CDR1 is LNHDA and CDR2 is SQIVND (reference sequence). The V end lost 8 bases, the J end lost 4 bases, and 15 bases lay between the germline ends. CDR3 size: 14 residues. The CDR3, as DNA: TGTGCCAGTCAAACTAGCAAGAATTACAATGAGCAGTTCTTC. It codes for CASQTSKNYNEQFF.